Following are 28 T cell receptor beta chains from one sample sequenced in a study of blood T cell repertoires in COVID-19 (TCRdb year 2020). Libraries came from the immunoSEQ multiplex PCR assay. What TCRdb holds here is the immuneACCESS table cut down to in-frame rearrangements. Part of the clones is not present; checked against another copy, under half of the missing clones reflect an unresolved V gene, and the others are unexplained. This sample gives about 100,000 clones in total; 90% to 95% of them show up just once. Together, the top ten hold 2.1% of the sample. What was sequenced was peripheral blood. All receptors derive from a middle-aged man with active COVID-19.

The V and J genes are TRBV11-3 and TRBJ2-7; D perhaps matches TRBD1 (6 bases). The CDR3 is made up of 13 amino acids. In germline, CDR1 is SGHNT, CDR2 YENEEA. V was trimmed by 5 bases and J by 7 bases, leaving 15 bases between them. The DNA of the CDR3 is TGTGCCAGCAGCCTTTCCCACAGGGATGAGCAGTACGTC. Amino acid sequence: CASSLSHRDEQYV.

The chain is built from TRBV12-5 and TRBJ2-7, with 8 bases lining up with TRBD1. CDR1 is LGHNT, CDR2 FRNRAP, per germline. The CDR3 is 13 residues long. V shed 7 bases and J 3 bases; nucleotides not matched to a gene: 5. The CDR3 nucleotides read TGTGCTAGTGCCGGGACAGGAAGCTACGAGCAGTACGTC. Amino acid sequence: CASAGTGSYEQYV.

The chain couples TRBV5-4 to TRBJ2-7; tentatively, D is TRBD1 (6 bases). The germline gives CDR1 SGHNT, CDR2 YYREEE (reference sequence). Trimming took off 0 bases at V and 5 bases at J, with 15 bases between the two ends. This CDR3 contains 15 residues. As DNA, the CDR3 is TGTGCCAGCAGCTTGGAGGGCCAGGGGCGAGACGAGCAGTACTTC. Translating gives CASSLEGQGRDEQYF.

The chain links TRBV27 to TRBJ2-7, with 8 bases aligning to TRBD2. Looked up from germline, CDR1 is MNHEY and CDR2 is SMNVEV (reference sequence). The length of the CDR3 is 12 residues. Germline trimming cut 11 bases from V and 6 bases from J; bases unmatched to any gene: 9. CDR3 residues: CARGGSGVEQYV. CDR3 nucleotide sequence: TGTGCCCGTGGGGGTAGCGGGGTCGAGCAGTACGTC.

The chain employs TRBV28 and TRBJ2-7; 9 nucleotides line up with TRBD1. This CDR3 comprises 13 residues. The germline CDR1 and CDR2 sequences are MDHEN and SYDVKM. J was trimmed by 3 bases and V by 7 bases; bases with no gene match: 4. CDR3 DNA: TGTGCCAGCACTACAGGGGGCCGCTACGAGCAGTACGTC. It translates to CASTTGGRYEQYV.

The rearrangement links TRBV5-4 to TRBJ1-2; no reliable D call. This CDR3 is 17 amino acids long. V dropped 5 bases and J dropped 0 bases, with 20 bases sitting between them. CDR1 is SGHNT and CDR2 is YYREEE in the germline V gene (reference sequence). Written as DNA, the CDR3 is TGTGCCAGCAGGGCGGCTTTCCTGTCCTGGGCTAACTATGGCTACACCTTC. This gives the protein CASRAAFLSWANYGYTF.

V and J are TRBV10-3 and TRBJ2-7; 7 bases agree with TRBD1. This CDR3 is built from 13 residues. The V gene end was trimmed by 11 bases and the J gene end by 0 bases; junction bases not matched to a gene: 7. CDR1 and CDR2 (germline): ENHRY, SYGVKD. CDR3 DNA: TGTGCCGCTCTGACAGGGTACTCCTACGAGCAGTACGTC. It yields the protein CAALTGYSYEQYV.

The sample holds a few counts of this clone. The rearrangement uses TRBV7-9 and TRBJ1-2, with D unclear. The CDR3 runs 12 residues. With 5 bases removed from V and 8 bases from J, the gap between germline ends came to 12 bases. Germline CDR1 SEHNR, CDR2 FQNEAQ (reference sequence). CDR3 sequence (DNA): TGTGCCAGCAGCCACGGGTTCTCCGGCTACACCTTC. It encodes CASSHGFSGYTF.

This clone is a singleton in its sample. In DNA, the CDR3 is TGTGCCAGCAGTGCCCCGGCAGGGCTCGAGACCCAGTACTTC. Translation gives CASSAPAGLETQYF. V and J are TRBV25-1 and TRBJ2-5; D is possibly TRBD1 (5 bases). Germline V CDR1 and CDR2: MGHDK, SYGVNS. Between the trimmed V and J ends, which lost 4 bases and 5 bases, there was a span of 14 bases. The CDR3 is made up of 14 amino acids.

CDR3 sequence: CASSLAGVVTGELFF. In DNA form, the CDR3 reads TGTGCCAGCAGTTTAGCGGGAGTGGTAACCGGGGAGCTGTTTTTT. V is TRBV2 and J is TRBJ2-2; 9 nucleotides match TRBD2. This CDR3 is built from 15 residues. Trimming took 5 bases from V and 5 from J; bases not matched to a gene: 6. CDR1 and CDR2 from the germline V gene are SNHLY and FYNNEI.

V is TRBV4-1 and J is TRBJ1-1; D ambiguous. CDR1 and CDR2 (germline): MGHRA, YSYEKL. V lost 0 bases to trimming and J lost 0 bases, with 11 bases between them. This CDR3 is built from 16 residues. As DNA, the CDR3 is TGCGCCAGCAGCCAAGATCAAAACAGAATGAACACTGAAGCTTTCTTT. Amino acids: CASSQDQNRMNTEAFF.

The V and J genes are TRBV5-3 and TRBJ1-2, with D possibly matching TRBD1 (6 bases). TRBV5-3 is flagged as an ORF with uncertain function. The CDR3 sequence is 13 residues long. V was cut by 1 base and J by 6 bases, with 10 bases left in between. The chain's CDR3 is CARSLLGADGYTF. CDR3 nucleotide sequence: TGTGCCAGAAGCTTGTTGGGGGCTGATGGCTACACCTTC.

The V gene is TRBV7-2, the J gene TRBJ2-2; 10 bases fit TRBD2. CDR1 is SGHTA, CDR2 FQGNSA, per germline. The CDR3 length is 16 residues. V lost 5 bases to trimming and J lost 4 bases; unmatched junction nucleotides: 7. The CDR3 here is CASSPALAGGTGELFF. Here the CDR3 DNA reads TGTGCCAGCAGCCCCGCTTTAGCGGGAGGCACCGGGGAGCTGTTTTTT.

The rearrangement links TRBV6-5 to TRBJ1-3; tentatively, D is TRBD1 (5 bases). CDR3 length equals 15 residues. Trimming removed 6 bases at V and 4 bases at J, with 16 bases between. The V gene's germline CDR1 is MNHEY and CDR2 SVGAGI. The DNA for the CDR3 is TGTGCCAGCAGACCCACGCGGGGGGGAGGAAACACCATATATTTT. It translates to CASRPTRGGGNTIYF.

The chain joins TRBV24-1 to TRBJ1-2; TRBD1 matches at 7 bases. CDR3 size: 15 residues. V trimming: 5 bases; J trimming: 4 bases; junction bases outside the gene matches: 9. Germline loops: CDR1 KGHDR, CDR2 SFDVKD. This CDR3 reads CATSAPGQLFYGYTF. The CDR3 nucleotides are TGTGCCACCAGTGCCCCGGGACAGCTATTCTATGGCTACACCTTC.

V gene TRBV5-1 combines with J gene TRBJ2-7; TRBD2 might be the D (6 bases). The CDR3 sequence is 15 residues long. Trimming shortened V by 1 base and J by 3 bases, and 14 bases separated the two germline ends. Germline CDR1 reads SGHRS; CDR2 reads YFSETQ. The DNA for the CDR3 is TGCGCCAGCAGCTTGAAAGGCGGGATGATCTACGAGCAGTACGTC. Encoded protein: CASSLKGGMIYEQYV.

The rearrangement uses TRBV18 and TRBJ2-1, with a possible D match to TRBD2 (6 bases). Trimming cost V 2 bases and J 0 bases, with 14 bases left between them. CDR3 length equals 17 residues. The germline V gene has CDR1 KGHSH and CDR2 LQKENI. This CDR3 reads CASSPFNSGGSYNEQFF. CDR3 sequence (DNA): TGTGCCAGCTCACCATTTAATAGCGGAGGCTCCTACAATGAGCAGTTCTTC.

This chain joins TRBV15 and TRBJ2-5; D not resolved. V lost 5 bases to trimming and J lost 0 bases, with 10 bases between them. This CDR3 is 14 amino acids long. In germline, CDR1 is LNHNV, CDR2 YYDKDF (reference sequence). The CDR3 here is CATSGNYNQETQYF. The DNA for the CDR3 is TGTGCCACCAGCGGCAACTACAACCAAGAGACCCAGTACTTC.

This chain links TRBV7-8 with TRBJ1-4, with D possibly matching TRBD1 (6 bases). The V and J ends lost 6 bases and 2 bases respectively, with 16 bases between them. This CDR3 has 16 amino acids. Germline lookup yields CDR1 SGHVS and CDR2 FQNEAQ. CDR3 DNA sequence: TGTGCCAGCAGGTATAAGGGGGGGTCTACTAATGAAAAACTGTTTTTT. Its translation: CASRYKGGSTNEKLFF.

The gene calls are TRBV6-6 and TRBJ1-1; no firm D call. The CDR3 totals 14 residues. The germline V gene encodes CDR1 MNHNY and CDR2 SVGAGI (reference sequence). V was cut by 0 bases and J by 5 bases, with 10 bases left in between. CDR3: CASSYSNSVTEAFF. The CDR3, as DNA: TGTGCCAGCAGTTACTCGAATTCGGTAACTGAAGCTTTCTTT.

In this sample, this clone turned up a few times. V is TRBV6-6 and J is TRBJ2-5; a weak D match, TRBD1 (5 bases). The ends were cut back, 0 bases at V and 4 bases at J, with 6 bases in the middle. From germline, CDR1 is MNHNY and CDR2 SVGAGI (reference sequence). The CDR3 is made up of 13 amino acids. CDR3: CASSYSGVETQYF. The CDR3 DNA reads as TGTGCCAGCAGTTACTCAGGGGTAGAGACCCAGTACTTC.

This chain links TRBV18 with TRBJ1-1; the match to TRBD1 covers 8 bases. After removal of 3 bases from V and 0 bases from J, the junction contained 6 bases not matched to a gene. Germline loops: CDR1 KGHSH, CDR2 LQKENI. The CDR3 has 16 residues. CDR3 residues: CASSPGPDRVNTEAFF. CDR3 sequence (DNA): TGTGCCAGCTCACCCGGTCCGGACAGGGTGAACACTGAAGCTTTCTTT.

The chain joins TRBV18 to TRBJ1-3; 7 bases are a match to TRBD1. V lost 5 bases, J lost 0 bases, and 10 bases stayed unmatched. The CDR3 contains 17 residues. CDR1 is KGHSH, CDR2 LQKENI, per germline. Here the CDR3 DNA reads TGTGCCAGCTCATCTCTAGGACAGGCCCTCTCTGGAAACACCATATATTTT. This codes for CASSSLGQALSGNTIYF.

This clone was counted a single time. The junction differs from germline at one of its ends, possibly a read error. V gene TRBV11-3 combines with J gene TRBJ1-6, with D maybe TRBD1 (5 bases). Germline values: CDR1 SGHNT, CDR2 YENEEA. The CDR3 is 14 amino acids. CDR3 DNA: TGTGCCGGCAGCAGGGAGCCCTATAATTCACCCCTCCACTTT. This codes for CAGSREPYNSPLHF.

The chain uses TRBV6-1 and TRBJ1-2; D uncertain. The germline CDR1 and CDR2 sequences are MNHNS and SASEGT. CDR3 length: 14 amino acids. Between the trimmed V and J ends, which lost 0 bases and 7 bases, there was a span of 12 bases. CDR3 in amino acids: CASSEAGRVGGYTF. CDR3 nucleotides: TGTGCCAGCAGTGAAGCAGGGAGAGTGGGTGGCTACACCTTC.

This sequence joins TRBV6-5 and TRBJ1-5; no clear D gene. The germline V gene encodes CDR1 MNHEY and CDR2 SVGAGI. This CDR3 has 12 amino acids. V was cut by 6 bases and J by 0 bases, with 3 bases left in between. DNA for the CDR3: TGTGCCAGCAGACATAGCAATCAGCCCCAGCATTTT. Protein product: CASRHSNQPQHF.

The chain uses TRBV6-1 and TRBJ1-1; TRBD1 aligns across 10 bases. CDR3 size: 15 residues. With V trimmed by 6 bases and J by 4 bases, 8 bases remained unmatched. CDR1 is MNHNS, CDR2 SASEGT, per germline. The CDR3 loop reads CASRQDRGWGTEAFF. The CDR3 DNA reads as TGTGCCAGCAGGCAGGACAGGGGGTGGGGCACTGAAGCTTTCTTT.

The count of this clone is one. The chain combines TRBV27 with TRBJ1-5; no clear D gene. Germline-derived CDR1 and CDR2 are MNHEY and SMNVEV (reference sequence). The CDR3 sequence is 15 residues long. Trimming removed 8 bases from V and 0 bases from J, with 14 bases in between. The CDR3 region is CASALQLVSNQPQHF. Written as DNA, the CDR3 is TGTGCCAGCGCCTTGCAACTTGTTAGCAATCAGCCCCAGCATTTT.